Shown below are 16 T cell receptor beta chains from a single sample sequenced in a study of blood T cell repertoires in COVID-19. TCRdb's copy holds only in-frame clones and misses some; the assay was immunoSEQ multiplex PCR. The sample holds about 350,000 clones, 88% seen once. What was sequenced was PBMCs or T cells enriched from blood (not recorded which). The receptor source for this set is a woman between 25 and 40 years old who had been exposed to COVID-19.

V and J are TRBV7-8 and TRBJ1-6; 9 bases align to TRBD1. The CDR3 totals 15 residues. V was clipped by 6 bases and J by 8 bases; unmatched bases: 8. Germline V gene lookup returns CDR1 SGHVS and CDR2 FQNEAQ. CDR3 residues: CASRYLGQGDSPLHF. The CDR3, as DNA: TGTGCCAGCAGGTACCTGGGACAGGGCGATTCACCCCTCCACTTT.

The rearrangement joins TRBV19 to TRBJ1-1; 8 nucleotides align to TRBD1. The CDR3 covers 14 residues. J gave up 1 base and V 5 bases, and 3 bases lay outside the gene matches. The germline V gene has CDR1 LNHDA and CDR2 SQIVND (reference sequence). The CDR3 DNA reads TGTGCCAGTAGTGTCGGACAGGGGAACACTGAAGCTTTCTTT. Protein: CASSVGQGNTEAFF.

The CDR3 region is CASSSLGGYGYTF. CDR3 nucleotide sequence: TGTGCCAGCAGCTCTCTGGGGGGCTATGGCTACACCTTC. The gene calls are TRBV7-3 and TRBJ1-2; weak D call: TRBD1 (5 bases). There are 13 residues in the CDR3. The germline CDR1 and CDR2 sequences are SGHTA and FQGTGA. The germline V and J ends were trimmed by 4 bases and 4 bases, with 10 bases remaining between them.

The V call is TRBV5-6, the J call TRBJ1-5; TRBD1 matches at 8 bases. The germline V gene has CDR1 SGHDT and CDR2 YYEEEE. V shed 4 bases and J 3 bases; nucleotides not matched to a gene: 6. The CDR3 covers 15 residues. The CDR3 DNA reads as TGTGCCAGCAGCACCCGGACAGGGAACAATCAGCCCCAGCATTTT. This sequence encodes CASSTRTGNNQPQHF.

The genes are TRBV11-2 and TRBJ2-1; 7 nucleotides align to TRBD2. The CDR3 sequence is 15 residues long. V was pared by 1 base and J by 3 bases, with 3 bases of the junction left unmatched. The germline CDR1 and CDR2 sequences are SGHAT and FQNNGV. The CDR3: CASSLGAGVYNEQFF. Here the CDR3 DNA reads TGTGCCAGCAGCTTAGGGGCGGGAGTCTACAATGAGCAGTTCTTC.

V gene TRBV29-1 combines with J gene TRBJ2-3; 9 bases align to TRBD1. CDR3 length equals 13 residues. Germline trimming cut 5 bases from V and 4 bases from J; bases unmatched to any gene: 4. Germline lookup yields CDR1 SQVTM and CDR2 ANQGSEA. The CDR3 protein is CSVRGQGSDTQYF. CDR3 DNA sequence: TGCAGCGTTCGGGGACAGGGCTCAGATACGCAGTATTTT.

V and J are TRBV12-3 or TRBV12-4 and TRBJ1-6; D is unclear. The CDR3 is made up of 12 amino acids. Trimming took off 1 base at V and 14 bases at J, with 9 bases between the two ends. In nucleotides, the CDR3 is TGTGCCAGCAGTTTAGTCGGCGGCTCCCTCCACTTT. It yields the protein CASSLVGGSLHF.

The chain couples TRBV19 to TRBJ2-2; TRBD1 agrees at 7 bases. This CDR3 is built from 18 residues. Germline V lookup: CDR1 LNHDA, CDR2 SQIVND (reference sequence). The V segment lost 0 bases and the J segment 1 base; nucleotides outside the gene matches: 8. CDR3 DNA: TGTGCCAGTAGTATAGATAGATTGGGACAGAGGAACACCGGGGAGCTGTTTTTT. It specifies CASSIDRLGQRNTGELFF.

V and J are TRBV29-1 and TRBJ1-4; D unclear. The germline V and J ends were trimmed by 0 bases and 6 bases, with 8 bases remaining between them. Germline values: CDR1 SQVTM, CDR2 ANQGSEA. This CDR3 is 13 amino acids long. This CDR3 is CSVEEARDEKLFF. In nucleotides, the CDR3 is TGCAGCGTTGAAGAGGCACGTGATGAAAAACTGTTTTTT.

This clone was seen more than once but under ten times. The gene calls are TRBV19 and TRBJ1-1, with no clear D. Germline V gene lookup returns CDR1 LNHDA and CDR2 SQIVND (reference sequence). The CDR3 has 14 residues. The V and J ends lost 6 bases and 3 bases respectively, with 14 bases between them. Here the CDR3 DNA reads TGTGCCAGTAGGACCGGGTTCGGGTACACTGAAGCTTTCTTT. This sequence encodes CASRTGFGYTEAFF.

The chain has TRBV19 and TRBJ1-1, with 9 bases aligning to TRBD1. J lost 5 bases, V lost 4 bases, and 5 bases had no gene match. The CDR3 spans 14 residues. Germline CDR1 and CDR2: LNHDA and SQIVND (reference sequence). The CDR3 loop is CASSKRTGDTEAFF. The CDR3 DNA follows: TGTGCCAGTAGTAAAAGGACAGGGGATACTGAAGCTTTCTTT.

The chain combines TRBV4-2 with TRBJ2-3, with D tentatively TRBD2 (5 bases). Trimming took 0 bases from V and 6 from J, leaving 13 bases between them. The CDR3 runs 15 residues. Germline CDR1 reads LGHNA; CDR2 reads YNFKEQ. CDR3: CASSQDAKEADTQYF. The CDR3 nucleotides read TGTGCCAGCAGCCAAGATGCCAAGGAGGCGGATACGCAGTATTTT.

The V call is TRBV5-1, the J call TRBJ2-5; 12 nucleotides agree with TRBD2. V trimming: 3 bases; J trimming: 5 bases; junction bases outside the gene matches: 8. This CDR3 is built from 16 residues. Looked up from germline, CDR1 is SGHRS and CDR2 is YFSETQ. The CDR3 sequence is CASSSGLAGTGETQYF. Here the CDR3 DNA reads TGCGCCAGCAGCTCGGGACTAGCGGGCACCGGGGAGACCCAGTACTTC.

This clone was observed a handful of times. V is TRBV2 and J is TRBJ2-5; 9 bases agree with TRBD2. Per germline, CDR1 SNHLY and CDR2 FYNNEI. The CDR3 has 15 amino acids. V shed 5 bases and J 4 bases; nucleotides not matched to a gene: 8. CDR3 region: CASSLLAGGLETQYF. The CDR3 nucleotides are TGTGCCAGCAGTCTATTGGCGGGAGGGCTAGAGACCCAGTACTTC.

A remark on this clone: Additional DNA sequences in this sample encode the identical CDR3. The V and J genes are TRBV5-1 and TRBJ1-5; the D gene is possibly TRBD1 (5 bases). The CDR3 extends over 14 amino acids. Germline assignment: CDR1 SGHRS and CDR2 YFSETQ. Trimming shortened V by 0 bases and J by 7 bases, and 11 bases separated the two germline ends. This CDR3 is CASSLGQGGQPQHF. In DNA form, the CDR3 reads TGCGCCAGCAGCTTGGGTCAGGGAGGGCAGCCCCAGCATTTT.

V is TRBV4-1 and J is TRBJ1-1; a possible D gene is TRBD1 (5 bases). The CDR3 totals 17 residues. CDR1 MGHRA and CDR2 YSYEKL come from the germline V gene. Trimming took 0 bases from V and 1 from J, leaving 15 bases between them. CDR3 loop: CASSQEGGHSTNTEAFF. In DNA form, the CDR3 reads TGCGCCAGCAGCCAAGAGGGCGGACACTCTACGAACACTGAAGCTTTCTTT.